These 6 T cell receptor beta chains originate from one sample sequenced in a study of T cells after yellow fever vaccination. Via MiXCR, TCRdb re-called the 5' RACE reads, giving one row per CDR3 protein. This sample yields hundreds of thousands of distinct CDR3 sequences, of which roughly 13% are seen a single time; 11% to 15% belongs to the top ten. The material was PBMCs, obtained on the day of the yellow fever booster vaccination. These receptors all stem from a man younger than 45 who received the YFV17D yellow fever vaccine.

The genes are TRBV3-1 and TRBJ2-7; D may correspond to TRBD1 or TRBD2 (5 bases each). This CDR3 is 14 amino acids long. Between the trimmed V and J ends, which lost 4 bases and 2 bases, there was a span of 12 bases. Germline CDR1 reads LGHDT; CDR2 reads YNNKEL (reference sequence). This CDR3 reads CASSRGSGTYEQYF. In DNA form, the CDR3 reads TGTGCCAGCAGCCGGGGGAGTGGAACCTACGAGCAGTACTTC.

The rearrangement uses TRBV18 and TRBJ1-5; a weak D match, TRBD1 (5 bases). V dropped 6 bases and J dropped 5 bases, with 11 bases sitting between them. The CDR3 is 13 residues long. Germline V gene sequence: CDR1 KGHSH, CDR2 LQKENI. Here the CDR3 reads CASSRDSDQPQHF. The CDR3 bases are TGTGCCAGCTCCAGGGACTCTGATCAGCCCCAGCATTTT.

The rearrangement uses TRBV21-1 and TRBJ2-3; the D call in the table, TRBD2, was not verified against the DNA. TRBV21-1 is a listed pseudogene. The CDR3 has 16 residues. As DNA, the CDR3 is TGTGCCAGCAGCGTGACTAGCGGGGCCTTCGCAGATACGCAGTATTTT. It specifies CASSVTSGAFADTQYF.

The rearrangement uses TRBV29-1 and TRBJ2-1; 10 nucleotides line up with TRBD2. CDR3 length equals 16 residues. Germline V gene lookup returns CDR1 SQVTM and CDR2 ANQGSEA. The junction had 6 bases not matched to a gene; V was cut back by 4 bases and J by 0 bases. CDR3 nucleotide sequence: TGCAGCGTTGCGACTAGCGGGTCGAGCTCCTACAATGAGCAGTTCTTC. Encoded protein: CSVATSGSSSYNEQFF.

V usage is TRBV6-5 and J usage is TRBJ2-7; 11 bases line up with TRBD2. V lost 0 bases to trimming and J lost 3 bases; unmatched junction nucleotides: 1. The CDR3 extends over 15 amino acids. The germline gives CDR1 MNHEY, CDR2 SVGAGI. The CDR3 sequence is CASSYSTSGIYEQYF. The CDR3, as DNA: TGTGCCAGCAGTTACTCGACTAGCGGGATCTACGAGCAGTACTTC.

In this sample, this clonotype turned up a few times. The rearrangement links TRBV7-9 to TRBJ2-7; D might be TRBD2 (5 bases). Trimming removed 1 base from V and 7 bases from J, with 17 bases in between. CDR1 and CDR2 (germline): SEHNR, FQNEAQ (reference sequence). CDR3 length: 15 amino acids. CDR3: CASSLEERRLGEQYF. In nucleotides, the CDR3 is TGTGCCAGCAGCTTAGAGGAGCGGCGACTGGGGGAGCAGTACTTC.